This T cell receptor (beta chain) was obtained from a study of blood T cell repertoires in COVID-19. Germline V CDR1 and CDR2: SGHAT, FQDESV (reference sequence). This CDR3 contains 16 residues. V shed 3 bases and J shed 8 bases, with 19 bases lying between them. Per the original methods: Reference gene primer amplification gave estimated nucleated cell counts. Sequencing used immunoSEQ multiplex PCR; TCRdb keeps in-frame clones, though not all of them. V and J calls and clone size come straight from that table; D and trimming were deduced from the DNA. This sample has about 88,000 clones, with more than 90% found just once.

Material for sequencing was peripheral blood. The source is a man aged 60 to 75 with acute or convalescent COVID-19. The rearrangement joins TRBV11-1 to TRBJ2-2; a weak D match, TRBD1 (6 bases). The CDR3 nucleotides are TGTGCCAGCAGCTTGCCCAGAGGACAGCAACTTGGGGAGCTGTTTTTT. Protein: CASSLPRGQQLGELFF.